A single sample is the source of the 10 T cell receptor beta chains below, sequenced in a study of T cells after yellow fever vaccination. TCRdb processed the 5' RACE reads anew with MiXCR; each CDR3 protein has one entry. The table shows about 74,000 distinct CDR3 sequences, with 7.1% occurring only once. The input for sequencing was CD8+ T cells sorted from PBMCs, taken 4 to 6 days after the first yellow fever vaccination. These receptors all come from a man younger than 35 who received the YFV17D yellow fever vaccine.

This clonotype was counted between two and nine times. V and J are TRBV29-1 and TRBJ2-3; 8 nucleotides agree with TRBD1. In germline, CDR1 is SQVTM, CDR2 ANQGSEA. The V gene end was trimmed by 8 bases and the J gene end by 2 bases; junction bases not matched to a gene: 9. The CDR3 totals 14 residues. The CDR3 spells CSLTDRDNTDTQYF. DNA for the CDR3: TGCAGCCTAACGGACAGGGACAACACAGATACGCAGTATTTT.

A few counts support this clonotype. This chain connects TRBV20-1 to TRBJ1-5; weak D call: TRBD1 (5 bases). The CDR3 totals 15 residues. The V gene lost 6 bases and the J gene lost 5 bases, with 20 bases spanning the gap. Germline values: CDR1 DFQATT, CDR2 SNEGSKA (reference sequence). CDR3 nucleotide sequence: TGCAGTGCCGTATTCGGGACTCCCCCTTATCAGCCCCAGCATTTT. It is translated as CSAVFGTPPYQPQHF.

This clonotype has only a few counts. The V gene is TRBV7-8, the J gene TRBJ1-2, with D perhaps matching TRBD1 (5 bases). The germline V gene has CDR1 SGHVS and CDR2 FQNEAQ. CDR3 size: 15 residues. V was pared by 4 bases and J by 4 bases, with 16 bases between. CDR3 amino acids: CASSSAPARVYGYTF. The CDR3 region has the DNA TGTGCCAGCAGCTCAGCCCCGGCCAGGGTCTATGGCTACACCTTC.

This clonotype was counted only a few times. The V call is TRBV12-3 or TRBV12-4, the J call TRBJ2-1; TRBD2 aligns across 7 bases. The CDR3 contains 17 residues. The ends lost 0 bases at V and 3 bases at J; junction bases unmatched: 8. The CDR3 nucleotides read TGTGCCAGCAGTTTAGCGTTCATTAGCGGGTACTACAATGAGCAGTTCTTC. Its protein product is CASSLAFISGYYNEQFF.

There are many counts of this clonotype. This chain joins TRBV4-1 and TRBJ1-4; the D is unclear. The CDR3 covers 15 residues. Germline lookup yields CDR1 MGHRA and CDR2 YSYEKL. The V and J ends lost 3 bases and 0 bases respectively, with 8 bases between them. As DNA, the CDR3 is TGCGCCAGCAGCCAGGAGATCGCAACTAATGAAAAACTGTTTTTT. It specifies CASSQEIATNEKLFF.

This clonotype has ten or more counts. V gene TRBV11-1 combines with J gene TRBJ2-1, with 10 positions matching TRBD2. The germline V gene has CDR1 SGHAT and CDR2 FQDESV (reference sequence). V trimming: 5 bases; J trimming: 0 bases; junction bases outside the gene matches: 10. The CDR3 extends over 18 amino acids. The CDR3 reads CASSPKSGGAFSYNEQFF. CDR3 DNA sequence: TGTGCCAGCAGCCCTAAGAGCGGGGGGGCCTTCTCCTACAATGAGCAGTTCTTC.

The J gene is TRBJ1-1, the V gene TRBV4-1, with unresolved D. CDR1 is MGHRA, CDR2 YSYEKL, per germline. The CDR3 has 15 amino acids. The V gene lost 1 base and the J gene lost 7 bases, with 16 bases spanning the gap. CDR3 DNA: TGCGCCAGCAGCCAAGCGGGGATTGGATTGGGTGAAGCTTTCTTT. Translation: CASSQAGIGLGEAFF.

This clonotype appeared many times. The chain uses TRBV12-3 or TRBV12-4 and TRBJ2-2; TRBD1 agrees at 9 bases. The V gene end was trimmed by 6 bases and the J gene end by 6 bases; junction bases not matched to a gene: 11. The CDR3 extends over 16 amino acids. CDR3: CASRYRDRVQAGELFF. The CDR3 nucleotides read TGTGCCAGCAGATACCGGGACAGGGTCCAAGCCGGGGAGCTGTTTTTT.

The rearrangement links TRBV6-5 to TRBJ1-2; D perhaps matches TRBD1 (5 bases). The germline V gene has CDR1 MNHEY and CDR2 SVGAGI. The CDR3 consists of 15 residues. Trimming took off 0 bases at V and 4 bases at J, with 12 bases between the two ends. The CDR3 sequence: CASSYSPSGGYGYTF. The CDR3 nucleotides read TGTGCCAGCAGTTACTCGCCTTCTGGGGGCTATGGCTACACCTTC.

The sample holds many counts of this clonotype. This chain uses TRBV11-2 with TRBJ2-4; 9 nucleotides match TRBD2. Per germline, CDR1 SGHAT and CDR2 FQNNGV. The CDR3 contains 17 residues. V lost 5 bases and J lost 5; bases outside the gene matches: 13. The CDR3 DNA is TGTGCCAGCAGCAGAACCATCGGCGGGGGGGTTGAAAACATTCAGTACTTC. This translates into CASSRTIGGGVENIQYF.